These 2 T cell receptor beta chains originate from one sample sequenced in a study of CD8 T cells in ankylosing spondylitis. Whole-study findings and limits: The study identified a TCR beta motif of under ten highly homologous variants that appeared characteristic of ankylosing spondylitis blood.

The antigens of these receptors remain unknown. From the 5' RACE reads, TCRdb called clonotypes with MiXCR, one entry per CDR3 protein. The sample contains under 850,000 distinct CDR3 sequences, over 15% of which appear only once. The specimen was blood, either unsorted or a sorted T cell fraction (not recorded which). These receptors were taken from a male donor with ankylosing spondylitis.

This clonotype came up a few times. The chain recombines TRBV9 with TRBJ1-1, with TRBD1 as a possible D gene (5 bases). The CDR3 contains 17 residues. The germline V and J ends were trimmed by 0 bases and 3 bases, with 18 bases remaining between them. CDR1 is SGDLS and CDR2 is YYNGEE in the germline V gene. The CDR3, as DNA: TGTGCCAGCAGCGTAGGCAGGGATCCTATGATAGACACTGAAGCTTTCTTT. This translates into CASSVGRDPMIDTEAFF.

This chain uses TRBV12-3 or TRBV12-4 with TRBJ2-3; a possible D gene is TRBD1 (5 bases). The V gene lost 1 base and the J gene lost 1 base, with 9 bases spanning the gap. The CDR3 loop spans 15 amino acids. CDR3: CASSLVKGGTDTQYF. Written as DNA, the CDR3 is TGTGCCAGCAGTTTAGTGAAAGGGGGCACAGATACGCAGTATTTT.